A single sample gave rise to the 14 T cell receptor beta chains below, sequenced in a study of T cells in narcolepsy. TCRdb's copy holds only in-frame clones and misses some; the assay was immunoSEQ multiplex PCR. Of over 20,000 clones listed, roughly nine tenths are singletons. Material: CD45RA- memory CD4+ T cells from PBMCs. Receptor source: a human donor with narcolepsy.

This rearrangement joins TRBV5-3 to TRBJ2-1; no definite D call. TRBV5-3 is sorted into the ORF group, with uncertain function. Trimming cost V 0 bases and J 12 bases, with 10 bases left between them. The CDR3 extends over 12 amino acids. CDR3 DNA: TGTGCCAGAAGCTTGGCGGCTAGAGGGCAGTTCTTC. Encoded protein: CARSLAARGQFF.

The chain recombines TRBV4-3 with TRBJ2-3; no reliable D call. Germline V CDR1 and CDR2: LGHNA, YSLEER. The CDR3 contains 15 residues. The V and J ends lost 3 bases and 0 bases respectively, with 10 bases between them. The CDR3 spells CASSQLPVSTDTQYF. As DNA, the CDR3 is TGCGCCAGCAGCCAGTTACCGGTTAGCACAGATACGCAGTATTTT.

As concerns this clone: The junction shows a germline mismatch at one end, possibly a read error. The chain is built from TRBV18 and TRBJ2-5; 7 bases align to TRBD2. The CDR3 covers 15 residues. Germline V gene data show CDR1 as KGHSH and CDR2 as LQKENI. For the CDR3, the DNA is TGTGCCAGCTCACCATGGATCGGTAGGGACTATCAAATCCACTTC. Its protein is CASSPWIGRDYQIHF.

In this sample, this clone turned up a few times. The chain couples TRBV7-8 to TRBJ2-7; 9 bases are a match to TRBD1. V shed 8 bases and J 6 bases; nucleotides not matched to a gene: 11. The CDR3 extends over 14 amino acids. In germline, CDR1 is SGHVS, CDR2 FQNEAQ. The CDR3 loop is CASRNRGRLIEQYF. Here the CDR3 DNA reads TGTGCCAGCCGAAACAGGGGGCGCCTTATCGAGCAGTACTTC.

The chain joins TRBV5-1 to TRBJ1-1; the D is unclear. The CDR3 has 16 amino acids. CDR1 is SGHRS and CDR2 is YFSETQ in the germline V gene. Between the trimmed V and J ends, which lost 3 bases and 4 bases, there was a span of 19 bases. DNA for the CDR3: TGCGCCAGCAGCTCCAATTCGGCGGGGTTTGTCACTGAAGCTTTCTTT. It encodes CASSSNSAGFVTEAFF.

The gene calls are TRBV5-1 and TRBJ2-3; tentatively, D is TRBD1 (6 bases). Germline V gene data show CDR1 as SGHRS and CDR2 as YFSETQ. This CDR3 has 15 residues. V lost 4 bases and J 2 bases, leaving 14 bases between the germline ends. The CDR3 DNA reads TGCGCCAGCAGCCGAGGACAGTGGAACACAGATACGCAGTATTTT. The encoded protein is CASSRGQWNTDTQYF.

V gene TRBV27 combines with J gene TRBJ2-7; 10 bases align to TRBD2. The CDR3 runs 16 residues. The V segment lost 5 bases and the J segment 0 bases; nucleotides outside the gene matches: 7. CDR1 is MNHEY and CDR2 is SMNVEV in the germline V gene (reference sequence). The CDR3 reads CASSKLAGLNSYEQYF. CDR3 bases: TGTGCCAGCAGTAAACTAGCGGGGCTAAACTCCTACGAGCAGTACTTC.

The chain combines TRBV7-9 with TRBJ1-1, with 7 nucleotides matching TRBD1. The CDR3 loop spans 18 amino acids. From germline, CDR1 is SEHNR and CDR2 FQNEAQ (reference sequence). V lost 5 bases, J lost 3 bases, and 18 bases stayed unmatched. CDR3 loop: CASSLRTRGRQWDTEAFF. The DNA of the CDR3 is TGTGCCAGCAGCCTACGGACAAGGGGGCGGCAATGGGACACTGAAGCTTTCTTT. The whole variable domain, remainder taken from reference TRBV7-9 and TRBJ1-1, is DTGVSQNPRHKITKRGQNVTFRCDPISEHNRLYWYRQTLGQGPEFLTYFQNEAQLEKSRLLSDRFSAERPKGSFSTLEIQRTEQGDSAMYLCASSLRTRGRQWDTEAFFGQGTRLTVV.

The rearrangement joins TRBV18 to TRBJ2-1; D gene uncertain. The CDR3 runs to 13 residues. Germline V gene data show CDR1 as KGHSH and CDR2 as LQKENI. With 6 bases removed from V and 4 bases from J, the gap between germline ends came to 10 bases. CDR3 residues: CASSPSLYNEQFF. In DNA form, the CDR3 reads TGTGCCAGCTCCCCAAGCCTTTACAATGAGCAGTTCTTC. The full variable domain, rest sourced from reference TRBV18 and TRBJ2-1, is NAGVMQNPRHLVRRRGQEARLRCSPMKGHSHVYWYRQLPEEGLKFMVYLQKENIIDESGMPKERFSAEFPKEGPSILRIQQVVRGDSAAYFCASSPSLYNEQFFGPGTRLTVL.

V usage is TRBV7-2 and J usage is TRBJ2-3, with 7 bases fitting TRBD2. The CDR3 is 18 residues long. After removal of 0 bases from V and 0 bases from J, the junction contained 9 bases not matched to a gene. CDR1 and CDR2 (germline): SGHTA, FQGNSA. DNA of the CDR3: TGTGCCAGCAGCTTAGCGCAGGTAGCGGGTACTAGCACAGATACGCAGTATTTT. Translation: CASSLAQVAGTSTDTQYF.

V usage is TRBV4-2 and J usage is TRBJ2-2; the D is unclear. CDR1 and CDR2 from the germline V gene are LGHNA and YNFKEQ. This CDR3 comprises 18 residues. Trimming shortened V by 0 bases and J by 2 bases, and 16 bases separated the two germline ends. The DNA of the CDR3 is TGTGCCAGCAGCCAAGATCCGGTTGGGCTGCTTAACACCGGGGAGCTGTTTTTT. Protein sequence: CASSQDPVGLLNTGELFF.

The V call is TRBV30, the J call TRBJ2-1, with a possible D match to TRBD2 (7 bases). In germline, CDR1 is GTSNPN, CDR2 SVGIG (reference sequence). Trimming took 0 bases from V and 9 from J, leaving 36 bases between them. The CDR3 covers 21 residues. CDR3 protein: CAWSVLGGASSSNPLTGEQFF. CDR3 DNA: TGTGCCTGGAGTGTACTGGGGGGGGCGTCTAGCAGTAACCCGCTGACAGGTGAGCAGTTCTTC.

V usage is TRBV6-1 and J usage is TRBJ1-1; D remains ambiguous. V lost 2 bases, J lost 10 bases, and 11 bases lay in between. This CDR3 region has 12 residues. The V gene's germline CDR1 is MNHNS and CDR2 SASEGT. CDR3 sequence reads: CASSEWERRAFF. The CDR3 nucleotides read TGTGCCAGCAGTGAATGGGAACGGAGAGCTTTCTTT.

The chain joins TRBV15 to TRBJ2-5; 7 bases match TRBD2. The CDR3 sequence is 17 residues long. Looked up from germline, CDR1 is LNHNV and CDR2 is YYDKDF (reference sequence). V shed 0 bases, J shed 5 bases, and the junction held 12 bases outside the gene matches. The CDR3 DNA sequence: TGTGCCACCAGCAGAGATGGGAGTGGCGGGAGAGAGGAGACCCAGTACTTC. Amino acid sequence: CATSRDGSGGREETQYF.